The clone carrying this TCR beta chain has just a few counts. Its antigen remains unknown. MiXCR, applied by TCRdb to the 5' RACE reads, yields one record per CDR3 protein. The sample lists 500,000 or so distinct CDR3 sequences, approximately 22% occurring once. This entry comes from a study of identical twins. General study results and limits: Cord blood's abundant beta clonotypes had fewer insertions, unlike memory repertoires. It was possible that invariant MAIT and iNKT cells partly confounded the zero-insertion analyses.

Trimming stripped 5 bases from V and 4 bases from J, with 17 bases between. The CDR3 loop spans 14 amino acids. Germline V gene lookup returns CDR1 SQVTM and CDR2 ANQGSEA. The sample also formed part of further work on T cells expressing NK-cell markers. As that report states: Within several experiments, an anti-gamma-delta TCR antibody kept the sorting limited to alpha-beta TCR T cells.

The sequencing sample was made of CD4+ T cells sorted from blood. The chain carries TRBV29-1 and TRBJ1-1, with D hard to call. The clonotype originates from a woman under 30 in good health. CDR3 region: CSVIPTEAGTEAFF. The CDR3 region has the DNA TGCAGCGTTATACCTACAGAGGCAGGCACTGAAGCTTTCTTT.